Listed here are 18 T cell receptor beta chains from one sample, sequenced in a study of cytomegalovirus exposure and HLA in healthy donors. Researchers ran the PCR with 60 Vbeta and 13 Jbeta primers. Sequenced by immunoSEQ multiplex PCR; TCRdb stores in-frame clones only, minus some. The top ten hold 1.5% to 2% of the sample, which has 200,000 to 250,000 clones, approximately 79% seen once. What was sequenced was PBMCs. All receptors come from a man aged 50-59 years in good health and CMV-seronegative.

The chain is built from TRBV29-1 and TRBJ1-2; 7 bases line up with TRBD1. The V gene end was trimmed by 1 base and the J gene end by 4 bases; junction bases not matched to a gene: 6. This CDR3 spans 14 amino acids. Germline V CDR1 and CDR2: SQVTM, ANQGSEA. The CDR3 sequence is CSVEGTGAPYGYTF. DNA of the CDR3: TGCAGCGTTGAAGGCACAGGGGCCCCCTATGGCTACACCTTC.

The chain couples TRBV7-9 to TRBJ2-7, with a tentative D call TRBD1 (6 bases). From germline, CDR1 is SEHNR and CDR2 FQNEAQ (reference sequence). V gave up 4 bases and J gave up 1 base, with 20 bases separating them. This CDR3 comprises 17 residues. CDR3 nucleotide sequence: TGTGCCAGCAGCTCACCCCCCAAAGGGGGTAGGTCCTACGAGCAGTACTTC. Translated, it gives CASSSPPKGGRSYEQYF.

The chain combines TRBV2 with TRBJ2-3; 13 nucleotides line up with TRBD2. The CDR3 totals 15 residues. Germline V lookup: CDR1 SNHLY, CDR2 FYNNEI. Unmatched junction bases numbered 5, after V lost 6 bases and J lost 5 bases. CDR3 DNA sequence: TGTGCCAGCAGAAAAGGACTAGCGGGAGTAGATACGCAGTATTTT. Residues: CASRKGLAGVDTQYF. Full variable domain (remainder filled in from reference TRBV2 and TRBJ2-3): EPEVTQTPSHQVTQMGQEVILRCVPISNHLYFYWYRQILGQKVEFLVSFYNNEISEKSEIFDDQFSVERPDGSNFTLKIRSTKLEDSAMYFCASRKGLAGVDTQYFGPGTRLTVL.

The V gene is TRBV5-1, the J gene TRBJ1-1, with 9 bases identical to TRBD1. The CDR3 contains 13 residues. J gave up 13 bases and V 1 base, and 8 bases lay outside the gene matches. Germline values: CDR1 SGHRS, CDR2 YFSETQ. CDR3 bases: TGCGCCAGCAGCTTGATTACCGGGACAGGGATTTTCTTT. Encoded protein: CASSLITGTGIFF.

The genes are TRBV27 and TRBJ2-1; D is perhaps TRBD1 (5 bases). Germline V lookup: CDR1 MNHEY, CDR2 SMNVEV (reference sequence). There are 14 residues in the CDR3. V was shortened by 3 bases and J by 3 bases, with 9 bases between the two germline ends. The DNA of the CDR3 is TGTGCCAGCAGTTTGAAAGGGGACTACAATGAGCAGTTCTTC. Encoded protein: CASSLKGDYNEQFF.

CDR3 DNA sequence: TGTGCCAGCAGTTACTCGTCTAGCGGGGCAGAGACCCAGTACTTC. Protein: CASSYSSSGAETQYF. The chain uses TRBV6-5 and TRBJ2-5; 9 nucleotides align to TRBD2. In germline, CDR1 is MNHEY, CDR2 SVGAGI. V was pared by 0 bases and J by 4 bases, with 3 bases of the junction left unmatched. This CDR3 spans 15 amino acids.

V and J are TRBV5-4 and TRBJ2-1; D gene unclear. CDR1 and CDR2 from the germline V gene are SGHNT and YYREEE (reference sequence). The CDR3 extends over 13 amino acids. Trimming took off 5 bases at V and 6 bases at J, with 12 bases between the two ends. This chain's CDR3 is CASRPANGNEQFF. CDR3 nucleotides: TGTGCCAGCAGGCCCGCAAACGGCAATGAGCAGTTCTTC.

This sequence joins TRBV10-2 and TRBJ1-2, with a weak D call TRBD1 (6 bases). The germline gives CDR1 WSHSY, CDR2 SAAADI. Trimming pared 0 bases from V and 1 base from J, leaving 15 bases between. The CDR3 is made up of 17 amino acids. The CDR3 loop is CASSESIQGHYNYGYTF. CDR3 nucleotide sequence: TGCGCCAGCAGTGAGTCGATACAGGGACATTATAACTATGGCTACACCTTC.

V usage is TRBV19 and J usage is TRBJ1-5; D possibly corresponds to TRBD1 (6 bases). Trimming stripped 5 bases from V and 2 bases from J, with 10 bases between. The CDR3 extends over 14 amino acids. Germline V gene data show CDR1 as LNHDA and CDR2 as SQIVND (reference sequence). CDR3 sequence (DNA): TGTGCCAGTAGTCTTGGACAGCGCAATCAGCCCCAGCATTTT. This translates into CASSLGQRNQPQHF.

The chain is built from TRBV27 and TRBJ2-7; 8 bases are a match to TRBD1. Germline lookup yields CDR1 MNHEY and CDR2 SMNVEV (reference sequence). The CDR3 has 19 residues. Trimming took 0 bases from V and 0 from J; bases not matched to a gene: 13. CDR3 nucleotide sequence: TGTGCCAGCAGTTTATCTTTAAGCGCGACAGGGGTATACTCCTACGAGCAGTACTTC. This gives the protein CASSLSLSATGVYSYEQYF.

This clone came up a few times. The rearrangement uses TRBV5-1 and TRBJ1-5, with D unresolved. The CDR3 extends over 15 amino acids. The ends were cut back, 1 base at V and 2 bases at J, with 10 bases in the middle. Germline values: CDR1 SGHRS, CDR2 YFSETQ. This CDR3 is CASSLSHSGNQPQHF. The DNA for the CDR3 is TGCGCCAGCAGCTTGTCGCACAGTGGCAATCAGCCCCAGCATTTT. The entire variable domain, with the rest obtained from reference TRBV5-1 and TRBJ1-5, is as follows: KAGVTQTPRYLIKTRGQQVTLSCSPISGHRSVSWYQQTPGQGLQFLFEYFSETQRNKGNFPGRFSGRQFSNSRSEMNVSTLELGDSALYLCASSLSHSGNQPQHFGDGTRLSIL.

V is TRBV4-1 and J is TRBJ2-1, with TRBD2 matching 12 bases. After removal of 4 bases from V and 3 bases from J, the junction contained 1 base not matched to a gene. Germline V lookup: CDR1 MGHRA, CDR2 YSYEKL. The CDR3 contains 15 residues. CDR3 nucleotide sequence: TGCGCCAGCAGCCCGACTAGCGGGAGCTACAATGAGCAGTTCTTC. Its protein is CASSPTSGSYNEQFF.

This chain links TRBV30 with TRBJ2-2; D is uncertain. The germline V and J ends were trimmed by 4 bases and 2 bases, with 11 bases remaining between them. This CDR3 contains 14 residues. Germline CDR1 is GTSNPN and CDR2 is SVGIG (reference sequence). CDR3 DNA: TGTGCCTGGAAATCCGGGTTAAACACCGGGGAGCTGTTTTTT. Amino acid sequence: CAWKSGLNTGELFF.

CDR3 bases: TGTGCCAGCGGTAGCTTCGGGATCTTGGGCATCGAGCAGTACTTC. Amino acids: CASGSFGILGIEQYF. The chain is built from TRBV27 and TRBJ2-5; D possibly corresponds to TRBD2 (5 bases). The J call is in doubt because the DNA end fits TRBJ2-7 better. This CDR3 region has 15 residues. Per the germline V gene, CDR1 is MNHEY and CDR2 is SMNVEV (reference sequence).

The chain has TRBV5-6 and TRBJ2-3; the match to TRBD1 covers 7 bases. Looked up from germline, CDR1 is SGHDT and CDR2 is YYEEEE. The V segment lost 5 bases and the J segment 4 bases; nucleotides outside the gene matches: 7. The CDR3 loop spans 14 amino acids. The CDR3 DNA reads TGTGCCAGCAGTAATACAGGGGTGGCAGATACGCAGTATTTT. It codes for CASSNTGVADTQYF.

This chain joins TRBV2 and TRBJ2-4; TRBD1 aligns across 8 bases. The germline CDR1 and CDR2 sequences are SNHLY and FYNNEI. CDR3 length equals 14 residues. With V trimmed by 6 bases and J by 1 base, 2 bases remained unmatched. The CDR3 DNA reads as TGTGCCAGCAGGCGACAGGGGGCCAAAAACATTCAGTACTTC. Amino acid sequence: CASRRQGAKNIQYF.

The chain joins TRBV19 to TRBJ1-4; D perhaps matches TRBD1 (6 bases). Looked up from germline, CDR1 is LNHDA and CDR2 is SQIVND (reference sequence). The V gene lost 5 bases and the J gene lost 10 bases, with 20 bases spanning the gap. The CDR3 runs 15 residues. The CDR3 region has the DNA TGTGCCAGTAGTCTTGGAATTGGGGGCCATGTAAAACTGTTTTTT. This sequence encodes CASSLGIGGHVKLFF.

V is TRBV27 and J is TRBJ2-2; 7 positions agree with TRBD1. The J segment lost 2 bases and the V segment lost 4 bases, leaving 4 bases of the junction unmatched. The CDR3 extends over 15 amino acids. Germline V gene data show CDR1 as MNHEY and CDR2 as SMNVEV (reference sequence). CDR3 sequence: CASSSRQGNTGELFF. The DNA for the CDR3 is TGTGCCAGCAGTTCCCGACAGGGAAACACCGGGGAGCTGTTTTTT.